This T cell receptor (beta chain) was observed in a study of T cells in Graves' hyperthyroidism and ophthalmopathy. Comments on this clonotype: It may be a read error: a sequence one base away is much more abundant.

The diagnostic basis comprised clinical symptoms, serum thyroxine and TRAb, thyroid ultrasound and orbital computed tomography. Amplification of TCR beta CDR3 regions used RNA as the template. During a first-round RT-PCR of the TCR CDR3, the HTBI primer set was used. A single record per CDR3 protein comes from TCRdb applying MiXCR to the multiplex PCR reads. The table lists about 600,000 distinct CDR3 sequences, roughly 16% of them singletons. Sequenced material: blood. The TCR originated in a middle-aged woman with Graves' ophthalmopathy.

CDR3 protein: CASSLVGTTEAFF. The CDR3 DNA is TGTGCCAGCAGCTTAGTGGGGACCACTGAAGCTTTCTTT. The V and J genes are TRBV7-8 and TRBJ1-1; D possibly corresponds to TRBD1 (5 bases). This CDR3 contains 13 residues. The V gene's germline CDR1 is SGHVS and CDR2 FQNEAQ. V was cut by 1 base and J by 4 bases, with 7 bases left in between.